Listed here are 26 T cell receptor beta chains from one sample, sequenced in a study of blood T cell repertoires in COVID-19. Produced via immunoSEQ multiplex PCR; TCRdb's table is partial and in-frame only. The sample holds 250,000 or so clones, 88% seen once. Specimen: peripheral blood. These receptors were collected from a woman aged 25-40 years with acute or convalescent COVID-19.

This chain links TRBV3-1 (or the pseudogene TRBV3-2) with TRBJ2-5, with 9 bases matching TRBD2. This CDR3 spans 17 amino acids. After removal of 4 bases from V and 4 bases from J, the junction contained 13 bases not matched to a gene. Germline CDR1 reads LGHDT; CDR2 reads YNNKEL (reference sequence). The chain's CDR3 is CASSPEGSGSVVETQYF. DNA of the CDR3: TGTGCCAGCAGCCCTGAAGGTAGCGGGAGTGTCGTAGAGACCCAGTACTTC.

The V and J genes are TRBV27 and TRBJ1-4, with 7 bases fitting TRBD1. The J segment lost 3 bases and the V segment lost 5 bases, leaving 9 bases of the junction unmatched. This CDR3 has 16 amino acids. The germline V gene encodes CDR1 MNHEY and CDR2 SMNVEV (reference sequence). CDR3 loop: CASSQLRGSANEKLFF. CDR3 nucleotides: TGTGCCAGCAGTCAACTCAGGGGGTCGGCTAATGAAAAACTGTTTTTT.

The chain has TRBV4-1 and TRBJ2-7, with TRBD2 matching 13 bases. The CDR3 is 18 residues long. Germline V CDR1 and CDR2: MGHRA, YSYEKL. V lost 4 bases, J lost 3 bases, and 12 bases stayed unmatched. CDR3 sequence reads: CASSPTPGLAGLIYEQYF. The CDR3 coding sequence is TGCGCCAGCAGCCCCACACCGGGACTAGCGGGACTGATCTACGAGCAGTACTTC.

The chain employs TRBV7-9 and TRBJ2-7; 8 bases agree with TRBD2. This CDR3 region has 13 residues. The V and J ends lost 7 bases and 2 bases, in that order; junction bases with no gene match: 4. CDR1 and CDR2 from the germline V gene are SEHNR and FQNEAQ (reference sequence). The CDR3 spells CASTSGLAYEQYF. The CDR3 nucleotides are TGTGCCAGCACTAGCGGGCTAGCCTACGAGCAGTACTTC.

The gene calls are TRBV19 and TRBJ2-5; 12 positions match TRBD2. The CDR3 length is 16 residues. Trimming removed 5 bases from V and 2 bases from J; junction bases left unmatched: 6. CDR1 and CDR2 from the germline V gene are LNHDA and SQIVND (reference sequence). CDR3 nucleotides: TGTGCCAGTAGTGCTCCGCTAGCGGGAGGGCAAGAGACCCAGTACTTC. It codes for CASSAPLAGGQETQYF. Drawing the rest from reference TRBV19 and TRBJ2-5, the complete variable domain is DGGITQSPKYLFRKEGQNVTLSCEQNLNHDAMYWYRQDPGQGLRLIYYSQIVNDFQKGDIAEGYSVSREKKESFPLTVTSAQKNPTAFYLCASSAPLAGGQETQYFGPGTRLLVL.

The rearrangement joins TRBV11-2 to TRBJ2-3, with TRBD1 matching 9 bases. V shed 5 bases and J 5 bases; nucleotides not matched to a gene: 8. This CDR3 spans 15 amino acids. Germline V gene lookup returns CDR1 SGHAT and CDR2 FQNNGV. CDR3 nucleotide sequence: TGTGCCAGCAGCAACTGGGACAGGGTTGGAGATACGCAGTATTTT. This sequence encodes CASSNWDRVGDTQYF.

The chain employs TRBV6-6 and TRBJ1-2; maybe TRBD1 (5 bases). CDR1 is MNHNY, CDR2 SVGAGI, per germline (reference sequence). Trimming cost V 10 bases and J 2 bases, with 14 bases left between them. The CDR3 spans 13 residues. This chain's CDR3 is CATTRGVNYGYTF. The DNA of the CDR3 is TGTGCCACCACGCGGGGGGTAAACTATGGCTACACCTTC.

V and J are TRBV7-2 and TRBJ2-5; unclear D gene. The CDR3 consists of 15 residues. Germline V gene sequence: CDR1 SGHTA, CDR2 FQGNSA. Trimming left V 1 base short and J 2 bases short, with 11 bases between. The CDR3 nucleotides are TGTGCCAGCAGCTTAGACGGCGGAGTACAAGAGACCCAGTACTTC. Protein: CASSLDGGVQETQYF.

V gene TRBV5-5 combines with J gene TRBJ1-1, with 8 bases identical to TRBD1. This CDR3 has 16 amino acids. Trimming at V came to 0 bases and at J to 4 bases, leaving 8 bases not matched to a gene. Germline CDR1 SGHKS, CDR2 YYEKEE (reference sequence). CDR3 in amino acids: CASSLAETGEFTEAFF. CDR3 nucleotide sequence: TGTGCCAGCAGCTTGGCCGAGACAGGGGAATTCACTGAAGCTTTCTTT.

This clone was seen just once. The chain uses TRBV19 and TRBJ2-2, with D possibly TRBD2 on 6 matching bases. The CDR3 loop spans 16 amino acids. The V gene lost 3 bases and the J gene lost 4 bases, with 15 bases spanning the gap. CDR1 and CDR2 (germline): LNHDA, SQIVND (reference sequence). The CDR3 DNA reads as TGTGCCAGTAGTATTCTGTCCGGGAGTCGCACCGGGGAGCTGTTTTTT. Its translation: CASSILSGSRTGELFF.

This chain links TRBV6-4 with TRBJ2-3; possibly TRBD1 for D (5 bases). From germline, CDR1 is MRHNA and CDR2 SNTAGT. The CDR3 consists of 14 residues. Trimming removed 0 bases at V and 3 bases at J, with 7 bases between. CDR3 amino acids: CASSDSAGTDTQYF. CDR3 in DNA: TGTGCCAGCAGTGACTCGGCAGGGACAGATACGCAGTATTTT.

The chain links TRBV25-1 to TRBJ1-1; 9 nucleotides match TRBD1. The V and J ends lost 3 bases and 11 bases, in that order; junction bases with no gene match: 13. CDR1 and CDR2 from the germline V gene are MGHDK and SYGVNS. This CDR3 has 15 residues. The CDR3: CASSEQQGARVMAFF. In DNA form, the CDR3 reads TGTGCCAGCAGTGAGCAACAGGGGGCCCGGGTGATGGCTTTCTTT.

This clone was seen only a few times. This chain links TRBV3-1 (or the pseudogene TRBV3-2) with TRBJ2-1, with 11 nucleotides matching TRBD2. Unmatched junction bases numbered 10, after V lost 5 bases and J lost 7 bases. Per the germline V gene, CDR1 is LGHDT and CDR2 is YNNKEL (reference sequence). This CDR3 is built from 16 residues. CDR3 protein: CASSTLTSGGENEQFF. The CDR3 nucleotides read TGTGCCAGCAGCACCCTTACTAGCGGGGGCGAAAATGAGCAGTTCTTC.

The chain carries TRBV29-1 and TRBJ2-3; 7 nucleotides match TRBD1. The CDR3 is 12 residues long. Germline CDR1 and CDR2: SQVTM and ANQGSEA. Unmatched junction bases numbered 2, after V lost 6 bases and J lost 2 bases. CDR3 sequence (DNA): TGCAGCGTGGGACAGATCACAGATACGCAGTATTTT. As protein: CSVGQITDTQYF.

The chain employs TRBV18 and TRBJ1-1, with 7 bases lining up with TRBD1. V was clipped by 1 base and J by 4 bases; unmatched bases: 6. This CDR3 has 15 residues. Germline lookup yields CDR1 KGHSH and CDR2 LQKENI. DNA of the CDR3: TGTGCCAGCTCACCACGAGTCCGGGACAGCACTGAAGCTTTCTTT. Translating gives CASSPRVRDSTEAFF. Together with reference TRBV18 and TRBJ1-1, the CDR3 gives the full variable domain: NAGVMQNPRHLVRRRGQEARLRCSPMKGHSHVYWYRQLPEEGLKFMVYLQKENIIDESGMPKERFSAEFPKEGPSILRIQQVVRGDSAAYFCASSPRVRDSTEAFFGQGTRLTVV.

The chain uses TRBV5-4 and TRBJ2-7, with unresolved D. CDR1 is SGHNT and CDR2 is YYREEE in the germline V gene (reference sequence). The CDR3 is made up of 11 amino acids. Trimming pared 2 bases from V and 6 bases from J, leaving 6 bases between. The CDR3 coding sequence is TGTGCCAGCAGCTTCTCGGGCGAGCAGTACTTC. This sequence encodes CASSFSGEQYF.

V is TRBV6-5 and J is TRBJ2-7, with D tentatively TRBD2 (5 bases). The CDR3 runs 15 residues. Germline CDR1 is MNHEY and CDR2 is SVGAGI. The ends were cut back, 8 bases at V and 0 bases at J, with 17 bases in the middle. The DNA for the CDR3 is TGTGCCAGCCGGGGTATCGTCGGGTTCTCCTACGAGCAGTACTTC. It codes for CASRGIVGFSYEQYF.

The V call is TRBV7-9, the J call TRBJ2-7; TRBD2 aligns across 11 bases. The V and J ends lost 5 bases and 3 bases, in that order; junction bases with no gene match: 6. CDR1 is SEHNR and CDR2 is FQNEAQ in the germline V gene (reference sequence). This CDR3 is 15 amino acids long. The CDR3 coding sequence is TGTGCCAGCAGCGGGACTAGCGGAGGGTACTACGAGCAGTACTTC. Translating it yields CASSGTSGGYYEQYF.

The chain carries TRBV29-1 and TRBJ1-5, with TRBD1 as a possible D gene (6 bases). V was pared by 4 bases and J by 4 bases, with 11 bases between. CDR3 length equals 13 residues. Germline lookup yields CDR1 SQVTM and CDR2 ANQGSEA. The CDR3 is CSVVWGLNQPQHF. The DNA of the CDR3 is TGCAGCGTTGTCTGGGGGCTAAATCAGCCCCAGCATTTT.

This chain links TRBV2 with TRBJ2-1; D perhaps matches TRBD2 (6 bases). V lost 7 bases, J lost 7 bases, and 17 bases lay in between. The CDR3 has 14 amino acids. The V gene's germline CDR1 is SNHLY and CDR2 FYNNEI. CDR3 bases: TGTGCCAGCACTTTTCTGGGCGGGAAAAATGAGCAGTTCTTC. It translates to CASTFLGGKNEQFF.

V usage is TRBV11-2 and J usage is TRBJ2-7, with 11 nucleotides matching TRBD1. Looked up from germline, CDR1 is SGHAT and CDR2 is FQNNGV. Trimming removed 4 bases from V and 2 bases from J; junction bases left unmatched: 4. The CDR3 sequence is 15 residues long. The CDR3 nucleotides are TGTGCCAGCAGCTCTCCGGGACAGGGGGCCTACGAGCAGTACTTC. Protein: CASSSPGQGAYEQYF.

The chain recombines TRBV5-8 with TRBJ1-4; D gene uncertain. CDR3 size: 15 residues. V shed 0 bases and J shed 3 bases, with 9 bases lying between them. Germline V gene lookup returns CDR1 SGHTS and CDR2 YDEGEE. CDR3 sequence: CASSLEPQANEKLFF. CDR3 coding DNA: TGTGCCAGCAGCTTGGAACCACAAGCTAATGAAAAACTGTTTTTT.

CDR3 protein: CASSTDTYEQYF. CDR3 coding DNA: TGTGCCAGCAGCACGGACACCTACGAGCAGTACTTC. The chain combines TRBV5-4 with TRBJ2-7; possibly TRBD1 for D (5 bases). This CDR3 region has 12 residues. The germline V and J ends were trimmed by 4 bases and 2 bases, with 7 bases remaining between them. CDR1 is SGHNT and CDR2 is YYREEE in the germline V gene (reference sequence). The full variable domain, completed using reference TRBV5-4 and TRBJ2-7, is ETGVTQSPTHLIKTRGQQVTLRCSSQSGHNTVSWYQQALGQGPQFIFQYYREEENGRGNFPPRFSGLQFPNYSSELNVNALELDDSALYLCASSTDTYEQYFGPGTRLTVT.

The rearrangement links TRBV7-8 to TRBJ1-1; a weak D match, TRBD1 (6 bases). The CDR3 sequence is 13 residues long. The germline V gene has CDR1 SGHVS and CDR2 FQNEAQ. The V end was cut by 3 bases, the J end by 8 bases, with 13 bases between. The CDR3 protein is CASSFSTGPEAFF. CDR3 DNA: TGTGCCAGCAGCTTTTCGACAGGACCCGAAGCTTTCTTT.

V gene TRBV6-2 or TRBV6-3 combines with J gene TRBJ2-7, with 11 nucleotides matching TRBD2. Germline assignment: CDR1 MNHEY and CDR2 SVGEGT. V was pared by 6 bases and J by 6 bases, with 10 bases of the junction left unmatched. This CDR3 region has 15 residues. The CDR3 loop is CASSPTGTSGSEQYF. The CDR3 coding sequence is TGTGCCAGCAGCCCTACCGGGACTAGCGGCAGCGAGCAGTACTTC.

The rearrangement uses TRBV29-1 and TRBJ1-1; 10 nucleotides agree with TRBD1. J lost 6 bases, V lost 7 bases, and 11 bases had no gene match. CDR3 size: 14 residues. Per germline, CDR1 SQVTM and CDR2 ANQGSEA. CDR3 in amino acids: CSAVRDRGLPEAFF. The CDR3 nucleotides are TGCAGCGCTGTCCGGGACAGGGGTCTTCCTGAAGCTTTCTTT. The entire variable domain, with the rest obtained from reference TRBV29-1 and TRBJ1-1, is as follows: SAVISQKPSRDICQRGTSLTIQCQVDSQVTMMFWYRQQPGQSLTLIATANQGSEATYESGFVIDKFPISRPNLTFSTLTVSNMSPEDSSIYLCSAVRDRGLPEAFFGQGTRLTVV.